The entry below gives a single TCR beta chain sequence along with its context. This specimen comes from a study of blood T cell repertoires in COVID-19. Study background: From the United States, Italy and Spain came samples of acute and convalescent COVID-19. Sample material is recorded as cDNA or gDNA derived from T cells, B-cell-depleted T cells, or PBMCs.

Source study methods: It was from reference gene primer amplification that nucleated cell counts were estimated. Libraries were prepared by immunoSEQ multiplex PCR; TCRdb keeps only in-frame clonotypes and omits some of them. The V and J calls and clone size were taken over from that table, and D and trimming were inferred from the DNA. The data contain around 260,000 clones, 75% to 90% of them singletons. V was cut by 5 bases and J by 14 bases, with 18 bases left in between. Germline values: CDR1 SGHAT, CDR2 FQNNGV. This CDR3 is built from 12 residues. Source material: peripheral blood. The J gene is TRBJ1-2, the V gene TRBV11-2; D ambiguous. The sequence came from a woman aged 35 to 49 who had recovered from COVID-19. This chain's CDR3 is CASSQPDGNITF. DNA of the CDR3: TGTGCCAGCAGCCAGCCCGACGGGAACATAACCTTC.